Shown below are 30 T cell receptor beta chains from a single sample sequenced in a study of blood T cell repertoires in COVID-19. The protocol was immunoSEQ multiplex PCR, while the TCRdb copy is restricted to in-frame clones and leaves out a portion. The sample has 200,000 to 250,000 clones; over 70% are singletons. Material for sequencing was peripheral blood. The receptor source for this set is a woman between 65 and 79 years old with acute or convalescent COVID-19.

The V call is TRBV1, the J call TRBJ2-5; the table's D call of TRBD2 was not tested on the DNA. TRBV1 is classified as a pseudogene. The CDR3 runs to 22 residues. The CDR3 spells CTSSQEGWELAGGPRREETQYF. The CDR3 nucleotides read TGCACCAGCAGCCAAGAAGGATGGGAACTAGCGGGAGGGCCTAGACGGGAAGAGACCCAGTACTTC.

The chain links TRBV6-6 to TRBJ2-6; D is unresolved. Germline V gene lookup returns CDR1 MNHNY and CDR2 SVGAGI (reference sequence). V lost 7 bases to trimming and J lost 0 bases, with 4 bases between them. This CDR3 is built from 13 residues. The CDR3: CASTGSGANVLTF. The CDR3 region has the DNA TGTGCCAGCACCGGCTCTGGGGCCAACGTCCTGACTTTC.

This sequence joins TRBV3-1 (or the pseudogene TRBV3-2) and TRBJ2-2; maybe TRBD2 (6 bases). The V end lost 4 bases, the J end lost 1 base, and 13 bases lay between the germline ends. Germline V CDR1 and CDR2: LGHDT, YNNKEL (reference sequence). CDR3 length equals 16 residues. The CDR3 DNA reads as TGTGCCAGCAGCCCAGTTTTAGCGGTGAACACCGGGGAGCTGTTTTTT. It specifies CASSPVLAVNTGELFF.

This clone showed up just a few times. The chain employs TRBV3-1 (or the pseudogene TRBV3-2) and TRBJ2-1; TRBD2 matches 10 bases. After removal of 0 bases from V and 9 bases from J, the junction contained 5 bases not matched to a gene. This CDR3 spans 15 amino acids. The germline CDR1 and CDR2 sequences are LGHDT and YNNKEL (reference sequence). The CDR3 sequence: CASSQDLAGVGEQFF. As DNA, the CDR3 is TGTGCCAGCAGCCAAGACCTAGCGGGAGTGGGTGAGCAGTTCTTC.

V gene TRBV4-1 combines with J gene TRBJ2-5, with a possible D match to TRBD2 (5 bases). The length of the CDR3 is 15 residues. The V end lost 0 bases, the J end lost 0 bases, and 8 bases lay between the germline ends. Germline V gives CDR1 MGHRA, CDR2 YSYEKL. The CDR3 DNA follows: TGCGCCAGCAGCCAAGATAGGCGGGACCAAGAGACCCAGTACTTC. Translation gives CASSQDRRDQETQYF.

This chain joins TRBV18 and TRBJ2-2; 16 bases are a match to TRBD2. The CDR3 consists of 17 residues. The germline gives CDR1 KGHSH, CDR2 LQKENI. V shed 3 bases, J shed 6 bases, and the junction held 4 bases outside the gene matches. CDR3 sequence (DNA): TGTGCCAGCTCACCGGGACTAGCGGGAGGGCCGTCCGGGGAGCTGTTTTTT. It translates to CASSPGLAGGPSGELFF.

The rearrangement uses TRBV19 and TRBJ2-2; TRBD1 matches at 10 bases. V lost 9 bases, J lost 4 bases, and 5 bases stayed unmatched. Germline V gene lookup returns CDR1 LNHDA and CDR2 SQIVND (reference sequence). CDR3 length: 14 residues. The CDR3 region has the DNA TGTGCCAGCCGGGACAGGGGTAGCACCGGGGAGCTGTTTTTT. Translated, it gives CASRDRGSTGELFF.

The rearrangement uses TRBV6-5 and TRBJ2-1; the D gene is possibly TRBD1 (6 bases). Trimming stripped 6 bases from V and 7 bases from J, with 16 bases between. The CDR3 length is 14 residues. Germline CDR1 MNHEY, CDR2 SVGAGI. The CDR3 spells CASRKSDGTNEQFF. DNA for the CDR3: TGTGCCAGCAGGAAATCGGACGGGACAAATGAGCAGTTCTTC.

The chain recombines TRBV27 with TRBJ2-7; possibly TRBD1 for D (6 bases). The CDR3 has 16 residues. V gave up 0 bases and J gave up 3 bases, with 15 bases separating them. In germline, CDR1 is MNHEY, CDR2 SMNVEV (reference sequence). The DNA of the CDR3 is TGTGCCAGCAGTTTATCGGTCGACAGGTTCGGCTACGAGCAGTACTTC. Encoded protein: CASSLSVDRFGYEQYF.

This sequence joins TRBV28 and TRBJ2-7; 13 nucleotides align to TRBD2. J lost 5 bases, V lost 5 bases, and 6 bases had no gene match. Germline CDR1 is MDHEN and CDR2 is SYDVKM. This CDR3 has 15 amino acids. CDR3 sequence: CASSGGLAGVNEQYF. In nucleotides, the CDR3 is TGTGCCAGCAGTGGCGGACTAGCGGGAGTCAACGAGCAGTACTTC.

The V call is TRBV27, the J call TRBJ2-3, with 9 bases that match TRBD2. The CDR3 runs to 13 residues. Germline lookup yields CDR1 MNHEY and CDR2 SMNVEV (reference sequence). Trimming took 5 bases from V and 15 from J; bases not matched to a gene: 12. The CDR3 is CASSPERSGRHYF. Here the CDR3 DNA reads TGTGCCAGCAGTCCCGAGAGGAGCGGGAGGCATTATTTT.

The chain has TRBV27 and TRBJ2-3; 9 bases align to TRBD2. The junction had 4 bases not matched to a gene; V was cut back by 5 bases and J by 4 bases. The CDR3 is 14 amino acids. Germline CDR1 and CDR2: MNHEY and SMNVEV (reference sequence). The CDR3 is CASSPSGIADTQYF. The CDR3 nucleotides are TGTGCCAGCAGTCCTAGCGGGATCGCAGATACGCAGTATTTT.

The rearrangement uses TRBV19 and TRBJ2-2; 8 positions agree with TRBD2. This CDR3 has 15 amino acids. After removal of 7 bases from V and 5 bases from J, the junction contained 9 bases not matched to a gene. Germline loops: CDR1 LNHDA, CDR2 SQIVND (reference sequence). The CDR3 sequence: CASTTGREETGELFF. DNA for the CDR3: TGTGCCAGTACCACTGGGCGGGAGGAAACCGGGGAGCTGTTTTTT.

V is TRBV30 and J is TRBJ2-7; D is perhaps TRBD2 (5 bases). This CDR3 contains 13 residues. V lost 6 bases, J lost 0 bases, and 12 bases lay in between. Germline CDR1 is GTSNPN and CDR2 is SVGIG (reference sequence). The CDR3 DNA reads TGTGCCTGTAATCCGGGATTCTCCTACGAGCAGTACTTC. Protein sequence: CACNPGFSYEQYF.

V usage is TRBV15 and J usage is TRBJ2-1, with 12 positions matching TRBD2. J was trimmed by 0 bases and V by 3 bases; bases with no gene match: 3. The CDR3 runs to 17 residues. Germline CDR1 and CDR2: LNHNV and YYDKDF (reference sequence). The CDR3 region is CATSSGLAGNSYNEQFF. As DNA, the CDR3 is TGTGCCACCAGCAGCGGACTAGCGGGAAACTCCTACAATGAGCAGTTCTTC.

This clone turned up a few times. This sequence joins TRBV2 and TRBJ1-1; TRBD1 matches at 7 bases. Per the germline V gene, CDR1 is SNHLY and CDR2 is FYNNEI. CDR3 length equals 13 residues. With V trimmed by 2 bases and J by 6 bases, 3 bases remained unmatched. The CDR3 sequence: CASSEFQGAEAFF. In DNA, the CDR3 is TGTGCCAGCAGTGAATTTCAGGGGGCTGAAGCTTTCTTT.

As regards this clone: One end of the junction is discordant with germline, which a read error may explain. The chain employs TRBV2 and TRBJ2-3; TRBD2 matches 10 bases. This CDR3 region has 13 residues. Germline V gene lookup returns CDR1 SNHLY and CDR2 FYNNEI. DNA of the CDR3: TGTGCCAGCACGGGGACTAGCGTCTTACGGGGGCTTTTT. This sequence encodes CASTGTSVLRGLF.

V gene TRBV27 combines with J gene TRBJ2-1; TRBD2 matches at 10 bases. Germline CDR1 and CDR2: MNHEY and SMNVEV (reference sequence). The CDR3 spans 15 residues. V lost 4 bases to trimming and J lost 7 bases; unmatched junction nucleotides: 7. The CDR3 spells CASSWASGSRNEQFF. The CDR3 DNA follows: TGTGCCAGCAGTTGGGCTAGCGGGAGTCGGAATGAGCAGTTCTTC.

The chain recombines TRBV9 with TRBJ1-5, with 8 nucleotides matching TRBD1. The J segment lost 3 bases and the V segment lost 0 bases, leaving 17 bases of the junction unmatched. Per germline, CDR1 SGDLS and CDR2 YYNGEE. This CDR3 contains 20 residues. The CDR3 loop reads CASSVESQGADRFDNQPQHF. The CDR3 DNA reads TGTGCCAGCAGCGTAGAATCCCAGGGGGCTGATCGATTTGACAATCAGCCCCAGCATTTT. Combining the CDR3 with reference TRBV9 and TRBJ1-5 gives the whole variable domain DSGVTQTPKHLITATGQRVTLRCSPRSGDLSVYWYQQSLDQGLQFLIQYYNGEERAKGNILERFSAQQFPDLHSELNLSSLELGDSALYFCASSVESQGADRFDNQPQHFGDGTRLSIL.

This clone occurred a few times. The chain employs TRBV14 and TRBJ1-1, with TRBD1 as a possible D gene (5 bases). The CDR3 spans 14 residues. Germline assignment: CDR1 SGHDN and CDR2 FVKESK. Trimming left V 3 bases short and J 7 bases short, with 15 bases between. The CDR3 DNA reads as TGTGCCAGCAGCCACATGGGGCAGACCAGTGAAGCTTTCTTT. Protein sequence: CASSHMGQTSEAFF.

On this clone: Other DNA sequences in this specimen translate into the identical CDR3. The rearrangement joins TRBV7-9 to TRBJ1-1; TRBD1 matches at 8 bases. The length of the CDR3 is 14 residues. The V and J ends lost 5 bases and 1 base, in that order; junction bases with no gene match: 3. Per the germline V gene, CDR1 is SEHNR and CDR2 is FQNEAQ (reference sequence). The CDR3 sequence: CASSLGTGNTEAFF. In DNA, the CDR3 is TGTGCCAGCAGCCTTGGGACAGGGAACACTGAAGCTTTCTTT.

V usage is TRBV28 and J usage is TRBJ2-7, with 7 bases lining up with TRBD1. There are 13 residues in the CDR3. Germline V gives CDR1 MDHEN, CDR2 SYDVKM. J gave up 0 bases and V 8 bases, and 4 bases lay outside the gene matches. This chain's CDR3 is CASAAGGSYEQYF. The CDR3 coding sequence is TGTGCCAGCGCGGCAGGGGGCTCCTACGAGCAGTACTTC.

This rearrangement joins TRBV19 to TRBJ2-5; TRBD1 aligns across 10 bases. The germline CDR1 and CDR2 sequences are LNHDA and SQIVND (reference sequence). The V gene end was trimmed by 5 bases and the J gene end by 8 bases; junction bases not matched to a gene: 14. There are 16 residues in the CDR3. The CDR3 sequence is CASSGPGTGVRQTQYF. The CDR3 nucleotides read TGTGCCAGTAGTGGACCCGGGACAGGGGTCCGTCAAACCCAGTACTTC.

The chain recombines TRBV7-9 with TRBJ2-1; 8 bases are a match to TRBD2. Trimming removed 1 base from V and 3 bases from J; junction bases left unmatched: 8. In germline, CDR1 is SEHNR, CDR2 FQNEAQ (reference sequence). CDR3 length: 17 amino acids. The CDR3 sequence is CASSLERDGRVYNEQFF. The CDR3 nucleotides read TGTGCCAGCAGCTTAGAGCGCGACGGGAGGGTCTACAATGAGCAGTTCTTC. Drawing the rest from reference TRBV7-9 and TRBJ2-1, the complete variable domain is DTGVSQNPRHKITKRGQNVTFRCDPISEHNRLYWYRQTLGQGPEFLTYFQNEAQLEKSRLLSDRFSAERPKGSFSTLEIQRTEQGDSAMYLCASSLERDGRVYNEQFFGPGTRLTVL.

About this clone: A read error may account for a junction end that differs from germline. CDR3 protein: CASSPLLGQGRDTQYF. For the CDR3, the DNA is TGTGCTAGCAGCCCGCTACTGGGACAGGGGAGGGATACGCAGTATTTT. This chain connects TRBV7-7 to TRBJ2-3, with 10 positions matching TRBD1. This CDR3 has 16 residues. The germline V gene has CDR1 SSHAT and CDR2 FNYEAQ (reference sequence).

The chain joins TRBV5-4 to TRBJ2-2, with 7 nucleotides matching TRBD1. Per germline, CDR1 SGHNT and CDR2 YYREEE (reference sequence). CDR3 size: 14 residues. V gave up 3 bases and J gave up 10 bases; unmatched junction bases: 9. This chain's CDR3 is CASSSLRGREELFF. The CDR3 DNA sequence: TGTGCCAGCAGCTCGCTTAGGGGGCGAGAGGAGCTGTTTTTT.

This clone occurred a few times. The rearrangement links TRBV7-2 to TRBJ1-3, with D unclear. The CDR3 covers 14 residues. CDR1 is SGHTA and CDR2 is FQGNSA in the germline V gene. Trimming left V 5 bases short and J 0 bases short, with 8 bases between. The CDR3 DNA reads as TGTGCCAGCAGCCGGGAAGCCTCTGGAAACACCATATATTTT. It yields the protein CASSREASGNTIYF.

The CDR3 nucleotides read TGTGCCAGCAGCTTATTTAGCGGGAGATCCTACAATGAGCAGTTCTTC. It yields the protein CASSLFSGRSYNEQFF. The V and J genes are TRBV7-9 and TRBJ2-1, with 9 bases aligning to TRBD2. V gave up 2 bases and J gave up 1 base; unmatched junction bases: 3. The CDR3 spans 16 residues. Germline values: CDR1 SEHNR, CDR2 FQNEAQ (reference sequence).

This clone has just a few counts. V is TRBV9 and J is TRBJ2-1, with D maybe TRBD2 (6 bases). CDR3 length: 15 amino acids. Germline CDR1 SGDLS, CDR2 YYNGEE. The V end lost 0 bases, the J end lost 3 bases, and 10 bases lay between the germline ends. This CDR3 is CASSVAGVVYNEQFF. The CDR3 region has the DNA TGTGCCAGCAGCGTAGCGGGAGTGGTCTACAATGAGCAGTTCTTC.

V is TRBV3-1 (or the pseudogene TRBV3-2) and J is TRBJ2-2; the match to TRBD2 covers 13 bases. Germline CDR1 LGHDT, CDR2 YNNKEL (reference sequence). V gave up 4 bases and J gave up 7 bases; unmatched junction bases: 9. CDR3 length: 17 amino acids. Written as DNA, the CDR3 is TGTGCCAGCAGCCCGGGACTAGCGGGGAAAAAAATCGGGGAGCTGTTTTTT. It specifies CASSPGLAGKKIGELFF.